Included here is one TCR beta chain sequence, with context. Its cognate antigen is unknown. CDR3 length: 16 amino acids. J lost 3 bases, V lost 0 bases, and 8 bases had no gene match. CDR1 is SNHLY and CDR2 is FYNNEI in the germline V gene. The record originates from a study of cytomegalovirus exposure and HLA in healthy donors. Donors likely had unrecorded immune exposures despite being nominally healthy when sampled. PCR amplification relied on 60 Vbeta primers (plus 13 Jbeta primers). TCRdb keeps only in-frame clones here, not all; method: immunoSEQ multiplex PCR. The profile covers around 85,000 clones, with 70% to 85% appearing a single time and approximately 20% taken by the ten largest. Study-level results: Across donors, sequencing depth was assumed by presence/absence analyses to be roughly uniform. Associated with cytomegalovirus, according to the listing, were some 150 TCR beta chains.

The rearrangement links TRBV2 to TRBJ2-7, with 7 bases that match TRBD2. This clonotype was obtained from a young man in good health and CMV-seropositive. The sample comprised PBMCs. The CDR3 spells CASSEARTSAYYEQYF. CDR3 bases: TGTGCCAGCAGTGAAGCAAGAACTAGCGCCTACTACGAGCAGTACTTC.